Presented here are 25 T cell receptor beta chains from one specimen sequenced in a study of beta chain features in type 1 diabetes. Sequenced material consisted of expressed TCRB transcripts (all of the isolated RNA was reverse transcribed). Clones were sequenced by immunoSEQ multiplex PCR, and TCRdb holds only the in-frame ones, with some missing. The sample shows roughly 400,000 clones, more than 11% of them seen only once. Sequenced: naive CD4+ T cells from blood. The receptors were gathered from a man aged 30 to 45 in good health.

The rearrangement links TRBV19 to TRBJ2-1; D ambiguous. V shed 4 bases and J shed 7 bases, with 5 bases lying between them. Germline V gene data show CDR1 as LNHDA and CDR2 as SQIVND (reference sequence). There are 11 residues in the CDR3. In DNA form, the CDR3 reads TGTGCCAGTAGTAACTTAAATGAGCAGTTCTTC. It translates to CASSNLNEQFF.

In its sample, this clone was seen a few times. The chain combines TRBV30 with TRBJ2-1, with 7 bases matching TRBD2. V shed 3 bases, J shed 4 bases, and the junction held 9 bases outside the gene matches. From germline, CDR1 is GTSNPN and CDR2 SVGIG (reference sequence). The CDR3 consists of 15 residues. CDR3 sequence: CAWRPPSRGYNEQFF. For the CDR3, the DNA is TGTGCCTGGAGGCCCCCCTCGCGGGGGTACAATGAGCAGTTCTTC. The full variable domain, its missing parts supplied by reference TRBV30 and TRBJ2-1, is SQTIHQWPATLVQPVGSPLSLECTVEGTSNPNLYWYRQAAGRGLQLLFYSVGIGQISSEVPQNLSASRPQDRQFILSSKKLLLSDSGFYLCAWRPPSRGYNEQFFGPGTRLTVL.

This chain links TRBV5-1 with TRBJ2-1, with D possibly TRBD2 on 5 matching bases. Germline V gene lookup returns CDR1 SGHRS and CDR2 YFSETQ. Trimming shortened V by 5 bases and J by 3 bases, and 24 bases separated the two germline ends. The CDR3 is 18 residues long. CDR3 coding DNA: TGCGCCAGCAGTCCCCTGGAAATAACGGGGTTACACTACAATGAGCAGTTCTTC. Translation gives CASSPLEITGLHYNEQFF.

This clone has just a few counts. The DNA for the CDR3 is TGTGCCATCAGTGGGGCCTCGGAGACCCAGTACTTC. Its protein is CAISGASETQYF. The chain is built from TRBV10-3 and TRBJ2-5, with D unclear. This CDR3 has 12 residues. Germline CDR1 reads ENHRY; CDR2 reads SYGVKD. The V end was cut by 4 bases, the J end by 5 bases, with 8 bases between.

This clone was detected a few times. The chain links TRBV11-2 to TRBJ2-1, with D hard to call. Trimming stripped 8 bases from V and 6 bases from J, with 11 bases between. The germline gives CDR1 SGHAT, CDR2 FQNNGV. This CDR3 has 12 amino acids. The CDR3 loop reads CASRSSGNEQFF. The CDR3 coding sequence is TGTGCCAGCCGATCCTCTGGCAATGAGCAGTTCTTC. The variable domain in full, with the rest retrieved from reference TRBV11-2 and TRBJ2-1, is EAGVAQSPRYKIIEKRQSVAFWCNPISGHATLYWYQQILGQGPKLLIQFQNNGVVDDSQLPKDRFSAERLKGVDSTLKIQPAKLEDSAVYLCASRSSGNEQFFGPGTRLTVL.

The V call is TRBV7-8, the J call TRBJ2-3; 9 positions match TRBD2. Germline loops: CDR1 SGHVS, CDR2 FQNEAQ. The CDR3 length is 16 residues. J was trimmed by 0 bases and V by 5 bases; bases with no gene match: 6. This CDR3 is CASSPPSGTSTDTQYF. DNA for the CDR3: TGTGCCAGCAGCCCCCCTAGCGGGACTAGCACAGATACGCAGTATTTT.

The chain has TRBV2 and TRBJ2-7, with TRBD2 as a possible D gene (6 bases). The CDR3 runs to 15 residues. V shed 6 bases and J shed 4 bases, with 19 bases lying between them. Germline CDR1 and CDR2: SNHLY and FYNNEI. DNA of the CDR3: TGTGCCAGCAGGCCTTTTGGAGGGGATTTTTACGAGCAGTACTTC. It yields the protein CASRPFGGDFYEQYF.

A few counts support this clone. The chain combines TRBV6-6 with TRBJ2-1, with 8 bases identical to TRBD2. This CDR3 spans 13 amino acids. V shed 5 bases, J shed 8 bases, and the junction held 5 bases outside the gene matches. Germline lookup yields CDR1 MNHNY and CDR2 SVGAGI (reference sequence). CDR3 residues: CASSRTSRYEQFF. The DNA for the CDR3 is TGTGCCAGCAGTCGGACTAGCAGATATGAGCAGTTCTTC.

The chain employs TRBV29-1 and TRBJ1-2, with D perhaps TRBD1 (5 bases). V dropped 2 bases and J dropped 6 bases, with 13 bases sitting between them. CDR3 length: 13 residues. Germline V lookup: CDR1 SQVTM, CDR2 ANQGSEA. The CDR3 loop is CSVEPGARNGYTF. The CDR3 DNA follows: TGCAGCGTTGAACCCGGGGCGCGGAATGGCTACACCTTC.

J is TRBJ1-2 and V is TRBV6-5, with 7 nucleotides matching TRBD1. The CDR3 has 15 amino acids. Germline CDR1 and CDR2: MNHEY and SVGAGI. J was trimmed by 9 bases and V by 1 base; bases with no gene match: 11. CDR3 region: CASSYYGTDASSYTF. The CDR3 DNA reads TGTGCCAGCAGTTACTACGGGACAGATGCGTCGAGCTACACCTTC.

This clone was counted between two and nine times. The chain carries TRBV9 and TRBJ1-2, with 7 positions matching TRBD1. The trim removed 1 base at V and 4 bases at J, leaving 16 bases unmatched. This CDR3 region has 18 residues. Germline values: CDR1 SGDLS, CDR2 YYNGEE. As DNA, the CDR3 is TGTGCCAGCAGCGTATCCCAGGGGGGGCCGAGGATGGGCTATGGCTACACCTTC. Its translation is CASSVSQGGPRMGYGYTF. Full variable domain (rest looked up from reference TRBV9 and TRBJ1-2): DSGVTQTPKHLITATGQRVTLRCSPRSGDLSVYWYQQSLDQGLQFLIQYYNGEERAKGNILERFSAQQFPDLHSELNLSSLELGDSALYFCASSVSQGGPRMGYGYTFGSGTRLTVV.

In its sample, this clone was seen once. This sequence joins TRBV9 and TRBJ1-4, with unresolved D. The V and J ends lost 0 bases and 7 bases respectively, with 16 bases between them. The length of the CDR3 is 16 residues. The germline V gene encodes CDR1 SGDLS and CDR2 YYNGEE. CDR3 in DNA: TGTGCCAGCAGCGTAGGGCACCAACTAAATTTTGAAAAACTGTTTTTT. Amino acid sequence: CASSVGHQLNFEKLFF.

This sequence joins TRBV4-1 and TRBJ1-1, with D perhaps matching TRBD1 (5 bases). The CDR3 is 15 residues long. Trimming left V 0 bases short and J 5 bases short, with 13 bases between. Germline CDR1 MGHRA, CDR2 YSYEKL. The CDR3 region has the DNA TGCGCCAGCAGCCAAGATCCGGGGGTGGGGACTGAAGCTTTCTTT. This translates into CASSQDPGVGTEAFF.

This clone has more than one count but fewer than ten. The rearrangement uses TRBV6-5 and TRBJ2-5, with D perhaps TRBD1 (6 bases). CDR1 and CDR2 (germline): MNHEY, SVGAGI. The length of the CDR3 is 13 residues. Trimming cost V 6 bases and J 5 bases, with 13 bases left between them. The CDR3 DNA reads TGTGCCAGCAGCGTTCCAGGGGTCGAGACCCAGTACTTC. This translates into CASSVPGVETQYF.

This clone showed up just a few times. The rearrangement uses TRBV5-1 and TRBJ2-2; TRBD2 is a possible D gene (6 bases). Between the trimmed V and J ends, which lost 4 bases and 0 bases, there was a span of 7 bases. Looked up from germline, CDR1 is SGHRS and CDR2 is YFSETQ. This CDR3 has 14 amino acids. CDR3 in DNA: TGCGCCAGCAGCGCGGGACCGAACACCGGGGAGCTGTTTTTT. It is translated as CASSAGPNTGELFF. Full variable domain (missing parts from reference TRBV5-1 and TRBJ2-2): KAGVTQTPRYLIKTRGQQVTLSCSPISGHRSVSWYQQTPGQGLQFLFEYFSETQRNKGNFPGRFSGRQFSNSRSEMNVSTLELGDSALYLCASSAGPNTGELFFGEGSRLTVL.

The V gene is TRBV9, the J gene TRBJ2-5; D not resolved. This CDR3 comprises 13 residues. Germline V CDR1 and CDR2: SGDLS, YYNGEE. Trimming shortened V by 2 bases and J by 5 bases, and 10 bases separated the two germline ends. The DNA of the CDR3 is TGTGCCAGCAGCGTGAGTCAGGTGGAGACCCAGTACTTC. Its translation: CASSVSQVETQYF. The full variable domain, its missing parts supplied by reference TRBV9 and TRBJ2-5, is DSGVTQTPKHLITATGQRVTLRCSPRSGDLSVYWYQQSLDQGLQFLIQYYNGEERAKGNILERFSAQQFPDLHSELNLSSLELGDSALYFCASSVSQVETQYFGPGTRLLVL.

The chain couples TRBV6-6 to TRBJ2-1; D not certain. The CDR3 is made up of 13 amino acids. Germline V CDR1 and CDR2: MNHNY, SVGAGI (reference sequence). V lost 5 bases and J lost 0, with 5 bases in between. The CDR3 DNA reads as TGTGCCAGCAGTGTGCTCTCCTACAATGAGCAGTTCTTC. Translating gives CASSVLSYNEQFF.

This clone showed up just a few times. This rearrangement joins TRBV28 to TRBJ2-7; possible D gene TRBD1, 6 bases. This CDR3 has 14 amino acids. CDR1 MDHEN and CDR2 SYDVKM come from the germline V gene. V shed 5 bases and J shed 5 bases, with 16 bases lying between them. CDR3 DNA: TGTGCCAGCAGTCCTCGGACAGAGATGGACGAGCAGTACTTC. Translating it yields CASSPRTEMDEQYF.

The CDR3 spells CASSPGLYNETQYF. The CDR3 DNA is TGCGCCAGCAGCCCAGGACTATACAATGAGACCCAGTACTTC. This chain connects TRBV5-1 to TRBJ2-5, with D possibly matching TRBD2 (6 bases). Trimming left V 4 bases short and J 5 bases short, with 15 bases between. Germline CDR1 SGHRS, CDR2 YFSETQ. CDR3 length: 14 residues.

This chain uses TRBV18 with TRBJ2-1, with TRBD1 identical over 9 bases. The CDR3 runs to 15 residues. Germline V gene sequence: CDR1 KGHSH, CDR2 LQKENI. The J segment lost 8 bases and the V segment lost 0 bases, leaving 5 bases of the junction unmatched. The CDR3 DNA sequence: TGTGCCAGCTCACCACCGGGACAGGGTTTTTATGAGCAGTTCTTC. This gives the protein CASSPPGQGFYEQFF.

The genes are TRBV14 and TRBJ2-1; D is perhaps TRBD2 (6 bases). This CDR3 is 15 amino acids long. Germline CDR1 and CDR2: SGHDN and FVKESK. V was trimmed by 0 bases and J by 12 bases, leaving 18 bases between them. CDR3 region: CASSQEAPAEGGQFF. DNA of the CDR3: TGTGCCAGCAGCCAAGAGGCGCCCGCCGAGGGAGGGCAGTTCTTC.

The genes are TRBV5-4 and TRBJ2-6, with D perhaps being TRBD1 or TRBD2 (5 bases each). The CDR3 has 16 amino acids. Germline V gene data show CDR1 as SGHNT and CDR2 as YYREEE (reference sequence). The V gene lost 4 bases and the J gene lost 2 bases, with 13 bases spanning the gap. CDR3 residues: CASSRTGQAGANVLTF. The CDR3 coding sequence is TGTGCCAGCAGCCGGACGGGGCAGGCTGGGGCCAACGTCCTGACTTTC.

The CDR3 DNA sequence: TGTGCCAGCAGCTTGCGACAGGGCACAGATACGCAGTATTTT. Its translation is CASSLRQGTDTQYF. The chain recombines TRBV5-4 with TRBJ2-3; D possibly corresponds to TRBD1 (6 bases). The CDR3 is 14 residues long. Per germline, CDR1 SGHNT and CDR2 YYREEE (reference sequence). Trimming removed 1 base from V and 1 base from J, with 7 bases in between.

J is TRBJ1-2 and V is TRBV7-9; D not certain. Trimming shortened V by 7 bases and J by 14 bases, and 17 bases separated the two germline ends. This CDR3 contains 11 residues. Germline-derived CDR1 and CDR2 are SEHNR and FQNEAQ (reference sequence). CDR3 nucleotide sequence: TGTGCCAGCACCCTAGAGGGAACTGATACCTTC. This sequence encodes CASTLEGTDTF.

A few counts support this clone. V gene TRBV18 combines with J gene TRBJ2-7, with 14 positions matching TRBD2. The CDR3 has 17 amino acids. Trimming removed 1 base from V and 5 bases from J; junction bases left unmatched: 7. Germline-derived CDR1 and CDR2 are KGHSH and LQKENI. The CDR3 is CASSPLYSGLAGDEQYF. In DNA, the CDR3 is TGTGCCAGCTCACCACTATACTCGGGACTAGCGGGGGACGAGCAGTACTTC.